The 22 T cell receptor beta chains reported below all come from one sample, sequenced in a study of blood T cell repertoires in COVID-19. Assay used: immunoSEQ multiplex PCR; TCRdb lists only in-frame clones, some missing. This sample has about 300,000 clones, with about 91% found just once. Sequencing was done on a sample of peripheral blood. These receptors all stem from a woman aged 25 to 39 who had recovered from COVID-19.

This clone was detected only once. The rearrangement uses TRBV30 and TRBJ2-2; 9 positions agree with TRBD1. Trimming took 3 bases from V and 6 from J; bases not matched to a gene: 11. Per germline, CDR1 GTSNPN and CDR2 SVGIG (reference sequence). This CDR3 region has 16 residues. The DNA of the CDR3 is TGTGCCTGGAGGTTGGGGACAGGGTTCGGGGCCGGGGAGCTGTTTTTT. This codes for CAWRLGTGFGAGELFF.

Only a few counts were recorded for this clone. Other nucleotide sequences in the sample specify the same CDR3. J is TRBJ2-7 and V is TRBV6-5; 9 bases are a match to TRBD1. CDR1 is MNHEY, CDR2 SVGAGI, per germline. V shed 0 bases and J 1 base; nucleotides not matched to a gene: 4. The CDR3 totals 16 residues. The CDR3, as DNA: TGTGCCAGCAGTTACTCGAGGACAGGGGATTCCTACGAGCAGTACTTC. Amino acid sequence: CASSYSRTGDSYEQYF.

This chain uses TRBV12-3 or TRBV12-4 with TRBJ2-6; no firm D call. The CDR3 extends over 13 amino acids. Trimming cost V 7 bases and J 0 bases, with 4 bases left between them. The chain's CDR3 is CASIYSGANVLTF. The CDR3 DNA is TGTGCCAGCATTTACTCTGGGGCCAACGTCCTGACTTTC.

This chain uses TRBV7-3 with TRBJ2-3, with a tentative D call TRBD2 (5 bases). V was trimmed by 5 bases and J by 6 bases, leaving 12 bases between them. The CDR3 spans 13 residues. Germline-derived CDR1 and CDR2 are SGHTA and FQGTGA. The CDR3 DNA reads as TGTGCCAGCAGCAGCTCCGGGGAGGATACGCAGTATTTT. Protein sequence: CASSSSGEDTQYF.

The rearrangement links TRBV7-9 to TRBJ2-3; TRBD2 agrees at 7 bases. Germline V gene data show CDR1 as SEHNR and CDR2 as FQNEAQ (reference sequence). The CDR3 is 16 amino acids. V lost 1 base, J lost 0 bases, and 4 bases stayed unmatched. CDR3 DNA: TGTGCCAGCAGCTTAGAGGGACTACCTAGCACAGATACGCAGTATTTT. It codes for CASSLEGLPSTDTQYF.

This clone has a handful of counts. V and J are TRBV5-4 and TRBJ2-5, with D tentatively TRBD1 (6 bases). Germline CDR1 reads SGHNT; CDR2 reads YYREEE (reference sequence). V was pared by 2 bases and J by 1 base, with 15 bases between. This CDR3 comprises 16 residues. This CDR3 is CASSFGTRGSQETQYF. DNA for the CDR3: TGTGCCAGCAGCTTTGGAACCAGGGGAAGCCAAGAGACCCAGTACTTC.

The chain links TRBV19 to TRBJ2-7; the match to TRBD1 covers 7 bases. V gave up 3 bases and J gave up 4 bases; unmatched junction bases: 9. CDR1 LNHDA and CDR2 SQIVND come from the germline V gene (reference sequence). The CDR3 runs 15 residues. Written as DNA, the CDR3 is TGTGCCAGTAGTATGAACAGGGGAAATGAGTACGAGCAGTACTTC. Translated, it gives CASSMNRGNEYEQYF.

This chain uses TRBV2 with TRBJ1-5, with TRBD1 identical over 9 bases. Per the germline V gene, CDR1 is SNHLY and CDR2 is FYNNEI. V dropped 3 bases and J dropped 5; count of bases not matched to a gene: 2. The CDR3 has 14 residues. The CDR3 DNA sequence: TGTGCCAGCAGTGAGGGGACAGGGTATCAGCCCCAGCATTTT. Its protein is CASSEGTGYQPQHF.

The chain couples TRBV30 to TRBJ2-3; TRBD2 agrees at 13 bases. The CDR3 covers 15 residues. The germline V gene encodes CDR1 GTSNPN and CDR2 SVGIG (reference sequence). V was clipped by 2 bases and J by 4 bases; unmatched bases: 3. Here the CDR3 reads CAWSTSGGEADTQYF. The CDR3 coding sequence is TGTGCCTGGAGTACTAGCGGGGGGGAAGCAGATACGCAGTATTTT.

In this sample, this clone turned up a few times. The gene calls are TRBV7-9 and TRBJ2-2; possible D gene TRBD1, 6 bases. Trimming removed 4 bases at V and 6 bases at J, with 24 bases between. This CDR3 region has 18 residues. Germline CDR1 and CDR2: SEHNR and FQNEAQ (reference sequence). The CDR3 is CASSSDRTGHRLPGELFF. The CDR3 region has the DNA TGTGCCAGCAGCTCTGACAGGACGGGCCATCGGTTACCCGGGGAGCTGTTTTTT.

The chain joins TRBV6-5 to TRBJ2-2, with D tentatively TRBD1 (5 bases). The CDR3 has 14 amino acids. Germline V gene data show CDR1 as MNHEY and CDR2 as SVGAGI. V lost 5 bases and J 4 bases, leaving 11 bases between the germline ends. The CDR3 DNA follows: TGTGCCAGCAGTCGGACACAGGCCACCGGGGAGCTGTTTTTT. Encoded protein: CASSRTQATGELFF.

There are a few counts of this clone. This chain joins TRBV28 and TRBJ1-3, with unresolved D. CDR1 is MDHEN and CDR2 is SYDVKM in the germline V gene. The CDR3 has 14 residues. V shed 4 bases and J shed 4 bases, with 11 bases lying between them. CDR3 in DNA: TGTGCCAGCAGTTCCGTCGGGGTGGGAAACACCATATATTTT. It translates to CASSSVGVGNTIYF. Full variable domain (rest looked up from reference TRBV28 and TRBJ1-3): DVKVTQSSRYLVKRTGEKVFLECVQDMDHENMFWYRQDPGLGLRLIYFSYDVKMKEKGDIPEGYSVSREKKERFSLILESASTNQTSMYLCASSSVGVGNTIYFGEGSWLTVV.

The CDR3 sequence: CASSPLGGPSSGNTIYF. For the CDR3, the DNA is TGTGCCAGCTCACCGCTCGGGGGGCCGAGCTCTGGAAACACCATATATTTT. This rearrangement joins TRBV18 to TRBJ1-3; tentatively, D is TRBD1 (6 bases). V was clipped by 3 bases and J by 0 bases, with 15 bases between them. CDR1 is KGHSH, CDR2 LQKENI, per germline. This CDR3 region has 17 residues.

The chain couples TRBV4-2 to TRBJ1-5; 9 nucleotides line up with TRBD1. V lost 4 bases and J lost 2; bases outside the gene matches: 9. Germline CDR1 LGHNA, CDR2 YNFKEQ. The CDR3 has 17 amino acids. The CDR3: CASSPGQGSFGNQPQHF. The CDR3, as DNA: TGTGCCAGCAGCCCGGGACAGGGCAGTTTCGGCAATCAGCCCCAGCATTTT.

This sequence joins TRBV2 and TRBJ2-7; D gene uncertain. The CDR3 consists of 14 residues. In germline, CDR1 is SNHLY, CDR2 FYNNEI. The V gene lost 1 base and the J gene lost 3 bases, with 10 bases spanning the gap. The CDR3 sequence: CASSEDTTRYEQYF. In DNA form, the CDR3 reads TGTGCCAGCAGTGAAGACACTACCCGCTACGAGCAGTACTTC.

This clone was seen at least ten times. The CDR3 loop is CASSLVAQALEKQYF. The DNA of the CDR3 is TGTGCCAGCAGCTTAGTTGCACAGGCCTTGGAGAAGCAGTACTTC. The V and J genes are TRBV11-1 and TRBJ2-7; D is possibly TRBD1 (5 bases). The ends were cut back, 1 base at V and 8 bases at J, with 18 bases in the middle. Germline CDR1 SGHAT, CDR2 FQDESV (reference sequence). The CDR3 sequence is 15 residues long. Combining the CDR3 with reference TRBV11-1 and TRBJ2-7 gives the whole variable domain EAEVAQSPRYKITEKSQAVAFWCDPISGHATLYWYRQILGQGPELLVQFQDESVVDDSQLPKDRFSAERLKGVDSTLKIQPAELGDSAMYLCASSLVAQALEKQYFGPGTRLTVT.

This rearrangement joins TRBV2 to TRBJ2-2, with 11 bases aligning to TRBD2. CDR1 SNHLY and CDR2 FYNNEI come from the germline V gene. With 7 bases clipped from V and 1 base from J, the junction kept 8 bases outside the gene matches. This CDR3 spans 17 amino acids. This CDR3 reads CASNRLAGGMNTGELFF. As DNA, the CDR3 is TGTGCCAGCAATCGGCTAGCGGGGGGTATGAACACCGGGGAGCTGTTTTTT. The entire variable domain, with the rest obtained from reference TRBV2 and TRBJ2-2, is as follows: EPEVTQTPSHQVTQMGQEVILRCVPISNHLYFYWYRQILGQKVEFLVSFYNNEISEKSEIFDDQFSVERPDGSNFTLKIRSTKLEDSAMYFCASNRLAGGMNTGELFFGEGSRLTVL.

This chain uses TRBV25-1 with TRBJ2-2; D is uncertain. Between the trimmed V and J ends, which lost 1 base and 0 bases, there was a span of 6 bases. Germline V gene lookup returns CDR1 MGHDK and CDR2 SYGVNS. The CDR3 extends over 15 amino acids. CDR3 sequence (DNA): TGTGCCAGCAGTGAATTTACTACGAACACCGGGGAGCTGTTTTTT. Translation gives CASSEFTTNTGELFF.

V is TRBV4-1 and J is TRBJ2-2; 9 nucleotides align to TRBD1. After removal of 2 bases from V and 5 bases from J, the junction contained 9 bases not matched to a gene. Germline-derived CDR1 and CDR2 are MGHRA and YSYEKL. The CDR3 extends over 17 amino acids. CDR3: CASSQKNSGTGTGELFF. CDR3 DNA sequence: TGCGCCAGCAGCCAAAAAAACTCCGGGACAGGGACCGGGGAGCTGTTTTTT.

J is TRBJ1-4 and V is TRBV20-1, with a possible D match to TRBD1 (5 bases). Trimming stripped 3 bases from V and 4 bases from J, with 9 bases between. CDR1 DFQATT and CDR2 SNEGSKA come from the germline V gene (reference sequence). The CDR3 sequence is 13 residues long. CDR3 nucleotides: TGCAGTGCTAGTTATAGGGGTAATGAAAAACTGTTTTTT. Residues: CSASYRGNEKLFF.

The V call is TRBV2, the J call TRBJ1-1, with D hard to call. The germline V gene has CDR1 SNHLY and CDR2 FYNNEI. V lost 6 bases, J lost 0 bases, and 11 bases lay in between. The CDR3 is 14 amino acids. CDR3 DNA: TGTGCCAGCAGGGTTGAGGGTATGAACACTGAAGCTTTCTTT. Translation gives CASRVEGMNTEAFF.

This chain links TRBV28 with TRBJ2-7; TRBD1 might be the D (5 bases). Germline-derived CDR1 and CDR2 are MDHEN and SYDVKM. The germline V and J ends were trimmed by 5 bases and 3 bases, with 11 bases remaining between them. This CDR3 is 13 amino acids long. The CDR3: CASSLVRDYEQYF. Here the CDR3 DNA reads TGTGCCAGCAGTCTGGTCAGGGACTACGAGCAGTACTTC. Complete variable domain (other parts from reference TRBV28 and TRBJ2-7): DVKVTQSSRYLVKRTGEKVFLECVQDMDHENMFWYRQDPGLGLRLIYFSYDVKMKEKGDIPEGYSVSREKKERFSLILESASTNQTSMYLCASSLVRDYEQYFGPGTRLTVT.